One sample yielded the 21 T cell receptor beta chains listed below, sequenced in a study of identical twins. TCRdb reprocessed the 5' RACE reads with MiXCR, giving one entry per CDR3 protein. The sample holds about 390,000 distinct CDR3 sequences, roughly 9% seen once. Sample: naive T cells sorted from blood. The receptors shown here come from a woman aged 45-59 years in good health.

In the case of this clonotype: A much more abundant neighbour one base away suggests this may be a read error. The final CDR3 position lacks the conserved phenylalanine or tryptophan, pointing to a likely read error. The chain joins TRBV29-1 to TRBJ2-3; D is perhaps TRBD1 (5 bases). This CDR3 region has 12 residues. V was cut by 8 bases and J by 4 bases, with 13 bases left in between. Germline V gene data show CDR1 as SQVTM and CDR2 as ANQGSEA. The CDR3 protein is CSIRGWADTQYL. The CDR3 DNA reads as TGCAGCATAAGGGGCTGGGCAGATACGCAGTATCTT.

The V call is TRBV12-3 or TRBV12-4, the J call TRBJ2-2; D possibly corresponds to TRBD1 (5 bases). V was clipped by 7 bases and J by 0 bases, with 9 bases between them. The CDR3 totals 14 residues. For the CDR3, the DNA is TGTGCCAGCATGGGGCAGGCGAACACCGGGGAGCTGTTTTTT. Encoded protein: CASMGQANTGELFF.

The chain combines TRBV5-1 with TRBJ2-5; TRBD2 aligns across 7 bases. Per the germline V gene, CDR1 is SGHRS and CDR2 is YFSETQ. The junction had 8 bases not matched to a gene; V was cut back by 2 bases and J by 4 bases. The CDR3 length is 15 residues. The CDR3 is CASSFGSGGAETQYF. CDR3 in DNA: TGCGCCAGCAGCTTTGGATCGGGAGGAGCAGAGACCCAGTACTTC.

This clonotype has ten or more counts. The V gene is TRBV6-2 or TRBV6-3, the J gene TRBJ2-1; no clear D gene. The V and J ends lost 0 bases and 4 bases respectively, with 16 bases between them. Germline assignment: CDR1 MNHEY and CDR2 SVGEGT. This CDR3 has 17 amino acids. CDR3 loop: CASSYSPSGGIYNEQFF. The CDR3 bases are TGTGCCAGCAGTTACTCGCCCTCAGGTGGGATTTACAATGAGCAGTTCTTC.

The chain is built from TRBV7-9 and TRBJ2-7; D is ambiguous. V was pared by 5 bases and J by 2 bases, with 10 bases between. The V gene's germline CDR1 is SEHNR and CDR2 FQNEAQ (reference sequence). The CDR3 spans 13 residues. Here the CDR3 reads CASSRSPTYEQYV. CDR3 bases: TGTGCCAGCAGCCGATCGCCTACCTACGAGCAGTACGTC.

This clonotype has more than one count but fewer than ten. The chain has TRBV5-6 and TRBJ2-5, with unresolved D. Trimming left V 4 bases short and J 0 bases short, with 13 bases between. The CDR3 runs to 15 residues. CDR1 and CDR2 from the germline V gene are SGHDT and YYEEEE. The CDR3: CASSPTQAYQETQYF. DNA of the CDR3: TGTGCCAGCAGCCCGACCCAAGCATACCAAGAGACCCAGTACTTC. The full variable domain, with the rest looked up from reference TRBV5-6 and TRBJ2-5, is DAGVTQSPTHLIKTRGQQVTLRCSPKSGHDTVSWYQQALGQGPQFIFQYYEEEERQRGNFPDRFSGHQFPNYSSELNVNALLLGDSALYLCASSPTQAYQETQYFGPGTRLLVL.

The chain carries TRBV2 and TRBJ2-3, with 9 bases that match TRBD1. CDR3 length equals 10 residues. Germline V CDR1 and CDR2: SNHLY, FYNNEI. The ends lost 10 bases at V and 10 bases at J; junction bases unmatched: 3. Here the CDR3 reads CATGQGSQYF. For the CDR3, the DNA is TGTGCCACCGGACAGGGGTCGCAGTATTTT.

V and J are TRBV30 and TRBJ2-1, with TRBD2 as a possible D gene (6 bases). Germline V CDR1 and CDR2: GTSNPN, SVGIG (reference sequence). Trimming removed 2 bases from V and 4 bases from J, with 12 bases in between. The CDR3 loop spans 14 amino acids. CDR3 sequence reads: CAWSIGTGYNEQFF. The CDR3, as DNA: TGTGCCTGGAGTATCGGGACTGGATACAATGAGCAGTTCTTC.

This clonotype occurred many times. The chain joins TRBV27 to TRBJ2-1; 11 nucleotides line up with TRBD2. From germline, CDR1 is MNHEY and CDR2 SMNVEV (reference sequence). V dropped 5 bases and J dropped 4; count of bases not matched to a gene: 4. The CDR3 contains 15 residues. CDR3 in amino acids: CASSQGTSGYNEQFF. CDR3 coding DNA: TGTGCCAGCAGTCAAGGGACTAGCGGTTACAATGAGCAGTTCTTC.

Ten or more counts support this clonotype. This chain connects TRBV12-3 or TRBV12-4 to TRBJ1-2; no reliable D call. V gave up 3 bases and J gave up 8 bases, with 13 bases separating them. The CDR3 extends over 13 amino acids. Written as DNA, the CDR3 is TGTGCCAGCAGTTTCAAAAGCGCCGGGGGCTACACCTTC. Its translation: CASSFKSAGGYTF.

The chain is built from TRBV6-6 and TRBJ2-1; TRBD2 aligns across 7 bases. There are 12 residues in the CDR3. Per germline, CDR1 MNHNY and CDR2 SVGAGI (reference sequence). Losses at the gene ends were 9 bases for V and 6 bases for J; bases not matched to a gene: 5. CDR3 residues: CASSGFRNEQFF. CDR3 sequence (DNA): TGTGCCAGTAGCGGGTTTCGCAATGAGCAGTTCTTC.

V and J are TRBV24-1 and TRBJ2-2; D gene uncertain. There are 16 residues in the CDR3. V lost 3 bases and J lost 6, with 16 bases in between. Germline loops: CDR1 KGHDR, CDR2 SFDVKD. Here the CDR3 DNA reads TGTGCCACCAGTGATCCAGGCGTACTTGGGGCCGGGGAGCTGTTTTTT. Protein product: CATSDPGVLGAGELFF.

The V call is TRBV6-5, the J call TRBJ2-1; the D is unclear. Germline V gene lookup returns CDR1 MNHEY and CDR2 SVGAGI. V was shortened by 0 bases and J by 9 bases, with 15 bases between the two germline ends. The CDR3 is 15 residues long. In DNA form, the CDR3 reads TGTGCCAGCAGTTACTCATCTCGCGCTGCATCTGAGCAGTTCTTC. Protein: CASSYSSRAASEQFF.

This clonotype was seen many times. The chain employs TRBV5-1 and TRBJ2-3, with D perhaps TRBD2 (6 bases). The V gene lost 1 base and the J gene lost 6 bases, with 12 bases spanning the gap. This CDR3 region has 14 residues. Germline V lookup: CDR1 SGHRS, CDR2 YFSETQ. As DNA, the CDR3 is TGCGCCAGCAGCTTGCGGAGGGGCGTCGATACGCAGTATTTT. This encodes CASSLRRGVDTQYF.

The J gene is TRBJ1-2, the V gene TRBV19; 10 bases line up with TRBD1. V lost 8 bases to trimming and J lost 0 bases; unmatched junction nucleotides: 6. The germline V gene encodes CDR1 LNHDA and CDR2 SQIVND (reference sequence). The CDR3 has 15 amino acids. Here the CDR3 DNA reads TGTGCCAGTTGTGCCGGGACAGGGGCTAACTATGGCTACACCTTC. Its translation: CASCAGTGANYGYTF.

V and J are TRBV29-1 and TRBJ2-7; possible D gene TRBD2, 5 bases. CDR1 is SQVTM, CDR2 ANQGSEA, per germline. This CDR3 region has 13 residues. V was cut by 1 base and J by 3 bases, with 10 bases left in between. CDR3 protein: CSVEVQAGYEQYF. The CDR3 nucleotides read TGCAGCGTTGAAGTCCAGGCGGGCTACGAGCAGTACTTC.

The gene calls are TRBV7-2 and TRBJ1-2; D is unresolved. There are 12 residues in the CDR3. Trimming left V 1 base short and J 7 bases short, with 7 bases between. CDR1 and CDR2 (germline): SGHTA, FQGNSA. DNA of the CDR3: TGTGCCAGCAGCTTAGATCCTTCTGGCTACACCTTC. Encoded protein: CASSLDPSGYTF.

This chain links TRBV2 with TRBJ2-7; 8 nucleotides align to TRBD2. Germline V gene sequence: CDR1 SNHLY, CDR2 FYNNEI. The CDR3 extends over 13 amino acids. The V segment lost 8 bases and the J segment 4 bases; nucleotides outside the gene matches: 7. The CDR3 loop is CASSVKRGYEQYF. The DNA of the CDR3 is TGTGCCAGCTCGGTCAAGCGGGGGTACGAGCAGTACTTC.

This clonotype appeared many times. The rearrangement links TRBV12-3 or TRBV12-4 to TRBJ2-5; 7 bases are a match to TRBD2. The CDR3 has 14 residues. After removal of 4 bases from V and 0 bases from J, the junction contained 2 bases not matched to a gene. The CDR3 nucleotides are TGTGCCAGCAGTTCAGCGGGACACCAAGAGACCCAGTACTTC. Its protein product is CASSSAGHQETQYF.

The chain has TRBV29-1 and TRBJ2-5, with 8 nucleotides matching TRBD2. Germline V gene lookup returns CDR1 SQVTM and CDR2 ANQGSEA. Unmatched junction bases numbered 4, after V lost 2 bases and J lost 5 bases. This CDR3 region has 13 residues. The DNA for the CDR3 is TGCAGCGTTGAAAGGACTAGCAGGGAGACCCAGTACTTC. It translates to CSVERTSRETQYF.

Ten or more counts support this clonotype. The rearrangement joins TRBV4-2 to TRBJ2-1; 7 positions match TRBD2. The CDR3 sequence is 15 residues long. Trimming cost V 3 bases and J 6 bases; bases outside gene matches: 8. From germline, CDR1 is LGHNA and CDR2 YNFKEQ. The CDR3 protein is CASSQARDYLNEQFF. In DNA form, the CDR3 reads TGTGCCAGCAGCCAGGCCCGGGACTACCTCAATGAGCAGTTCTTC.